The table lists the clone carrying this TCR beta chain with a few counts. No antigen is known for it. The entry originates in a study of beta chain features in type 1 diabetes. The germline gives CDR1 LNHNV, CDR2 YYDKDF (reference sequence). The J segment lost 4 bases and the V segment lost 5 bases, leaving 3 bases of the junction unmatched. The CDR3 runs 13 residues. The isolated RNA, all of it, was reverse transcribed, so expressed TCRB transcripts were what got sequenced. Profiling relied on immunoSEQ multiplex PCR, and the TCRdb table lists in-frame clones only, not all of them. Of nearly 700,000 clones in the sample, around 15% were seen once. A single heparinised draw of roughly 0.11 L on average was taken per donor. Findings and limits, study-wide: The naive, central memory and Treg TCRB repertoires looked more alike in patients than they did in healthy donors. In cDNA sequencing, cells with high TCR expression could be over-represented. People with Type 1 diabetes carried modestly yet significantly shorter TCRB CDR3s in all four CD4+ subsets.

This clonotype originated in a man between 18 and 29 years old with type 1 diabetes. The source material was naive CD4+ T cells from blood. J is TRBJ2-5 and V is TRBV15; 8 nucleotides line up with TRBD1. The CDR3 loop reads CATSPGQGETQYF. CDR3 sequence (DNA): TGTGCCACCAGCCCCGGACAGGGAGAGACCCAGTACTTC.